Sequencing of this T cell receptor beta chain was carried out in a study of vaccination and CD4 T cells after COVID-19. Cultured CD4+ T cell DNA was sequenced using the Oncomine TCR Beta short-read assay. Each CDR3 protein is one row after TCRdb ran MiXCR on the PCR reads. The table shows about 18,000 distinct CDR3 sequences, with about 42% occurring only once. Germline V gene sequence: CDR1 SGHAT, CDR2 FQNNGV. This CDR3 has 11 residues. V was pared by 5 bases and J by 10 bases, with 11 bases between. Treatment here: roughly 10-day PBMC culture with coronavirus spike peptide pools or control peptides (ViraFEST assay). This clonotype has just a few counts. Its antigen is still unknown.

The sequenced sample was CD4+ T cells from blood, cultured in vitro, obtained before SARS-CoV-2 vaccination. The source of this sequence is a human donor who had recovered from COVID-19. V and J are TRBV11-2 and TRBJ1-2; no clear D gene. CDR3 coding DNA: TGTGCCAGCAGCCCAAAGGTGGACTACACCTTC. Translated, it gives CASSPKVDYTF. The full variable domain, rest sourced from reference TRBV11-2 and TRBJ1-2, is EAGVAQSPRYKIIEKRQSVAFWCNPISGHATLYWYQQILGQGPKLLIQFQNNGVVDDSQLPKDRFSAERLKGVDSTLKIQPAKLEDSAVYLCASSPKVDYTFGSGTRLTVV.